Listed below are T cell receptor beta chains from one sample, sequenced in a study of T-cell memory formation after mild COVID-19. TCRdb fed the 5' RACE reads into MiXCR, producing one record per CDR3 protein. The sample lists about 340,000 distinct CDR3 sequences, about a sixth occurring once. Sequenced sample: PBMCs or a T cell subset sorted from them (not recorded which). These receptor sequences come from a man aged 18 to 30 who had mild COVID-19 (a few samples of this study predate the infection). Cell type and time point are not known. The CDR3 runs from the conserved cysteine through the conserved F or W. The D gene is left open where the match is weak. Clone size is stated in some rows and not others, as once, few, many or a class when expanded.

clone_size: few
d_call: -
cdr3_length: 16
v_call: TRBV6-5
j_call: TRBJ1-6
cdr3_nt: TGTGCCAGCAGTTACTCGAGTACAGGGTATCATTCACCCCTCCACTTT
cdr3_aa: CASSYSSTGYHSPLHF

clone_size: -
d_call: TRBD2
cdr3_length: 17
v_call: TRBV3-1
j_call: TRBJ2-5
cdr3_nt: TGTGCCAGCAGCCAAGGACTAGCGGGGGGGTACCAAGAGACCCAGTACTTC
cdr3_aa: CASSQGLAGGYQETQYF

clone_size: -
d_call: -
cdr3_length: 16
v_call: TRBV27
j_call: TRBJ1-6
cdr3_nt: TGTGCCAGCAGTTTATATGGCCAACGCTATAATTCACCCCTCCACTTT
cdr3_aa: CASSLYGQRYNSPLHF

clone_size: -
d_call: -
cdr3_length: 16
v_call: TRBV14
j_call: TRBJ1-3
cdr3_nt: TGTGCCAGCAGCCGCCTCGCAGGCAACTCTGGAAACACCATATATTTT
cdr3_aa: CASSRLAGNSGNTIYF

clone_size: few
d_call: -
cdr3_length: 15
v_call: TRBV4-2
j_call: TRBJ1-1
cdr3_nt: TGTGCCAGCAGCCAAGAAGCACAGGGGAACACTGAAGCTTTCTTT
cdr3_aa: CASSQEAQGNTEAFF

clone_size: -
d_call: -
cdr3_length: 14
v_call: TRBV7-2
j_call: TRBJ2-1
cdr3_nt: TGTGCCAGCAGCCTCCAGCCCGGATTCCATGAGCAGTTCTTC
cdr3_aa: CASSLQPGFHEQFF

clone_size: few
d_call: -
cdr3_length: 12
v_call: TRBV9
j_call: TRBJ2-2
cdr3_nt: TGTGCCAGCAGCGTAGATTCCGGGGAGCTGTTTTTT
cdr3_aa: CASSVDSGELFF

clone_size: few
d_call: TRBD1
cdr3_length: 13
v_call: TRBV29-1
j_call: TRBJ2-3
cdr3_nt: TGCAGCGTTGTGCAGGGGGCGGGAGATACGCAGTATTTT
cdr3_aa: CSVVQGAGDTQYF

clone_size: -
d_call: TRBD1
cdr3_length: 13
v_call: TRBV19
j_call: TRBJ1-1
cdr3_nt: TGTGCCAGTAGTATAGGGAACAGGGGCGAAGCTTTCTTT
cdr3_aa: CASSIGNRGEAFF

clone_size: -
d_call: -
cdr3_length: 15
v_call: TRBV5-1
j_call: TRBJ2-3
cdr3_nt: TGCGCCAGCAGCGTGGGGATGGGCCCCACAGATACGCAGTATTTT
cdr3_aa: CASSVGMGPTDTQYF

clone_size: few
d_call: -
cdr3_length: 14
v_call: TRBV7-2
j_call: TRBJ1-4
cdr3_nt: TGTGCCAGCAGTCGGACGGCAGGCAATGAAAAACTGTTTTTT
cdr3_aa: CASSRTAGNEKLFF

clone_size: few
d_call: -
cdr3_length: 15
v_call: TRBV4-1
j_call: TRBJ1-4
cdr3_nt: TGCGCCAGCAGCGAACCGACGGGTTGGAGTGAAAAACTGTTTTTT
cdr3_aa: CASSEPTGWSEKLFF

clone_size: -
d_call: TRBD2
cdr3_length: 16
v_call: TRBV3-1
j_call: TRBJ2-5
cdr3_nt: TGTGCCAGCAGTTGGACTAGCGGGGGCCGGAGAGAGACCCAGTACTTC
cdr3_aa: CASSWTSGGRRETQYF

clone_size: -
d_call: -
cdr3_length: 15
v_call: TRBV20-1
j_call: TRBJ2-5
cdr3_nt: TGCAGTGCTAGACGTCAGGGGATTGGGCAAGAGACCCAGTACTTC
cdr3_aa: CSARRQGIGQETQYF

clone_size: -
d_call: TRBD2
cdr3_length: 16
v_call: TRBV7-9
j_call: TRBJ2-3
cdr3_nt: TGTGCCAGCAGCGCTCAGGGGACTAGGGGCGTCGCTACGCAGTATTTT
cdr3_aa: CASSAQGTRGVATQYF

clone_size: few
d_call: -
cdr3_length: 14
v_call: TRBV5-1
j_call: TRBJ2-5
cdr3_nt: TGCGCCAGCAGATTGGGGATCAGTCAAGAGACCCAGTACTTC
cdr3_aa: CASRLGISQETQYF

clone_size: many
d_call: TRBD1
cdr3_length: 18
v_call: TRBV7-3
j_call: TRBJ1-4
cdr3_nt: TGTGCCAGCAGCTTTGGCGGGACAGGGGTTCCGCCTGGTGAAAAACTGTTTTTT
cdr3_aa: CASSFGGTGVPPGEKLFF

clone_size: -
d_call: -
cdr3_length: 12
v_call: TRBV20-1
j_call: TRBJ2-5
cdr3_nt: TGCAGTGCTAGGACCCCCGGGGAGACCCAGTACTTC
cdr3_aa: CSARTPGETQYF

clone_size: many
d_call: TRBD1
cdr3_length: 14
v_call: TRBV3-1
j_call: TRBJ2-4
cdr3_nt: TGTGCCAGCAGCAACCGGGACAGGGGTGACATTCAGTACTTC
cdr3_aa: CASSNRDRGDIQYF

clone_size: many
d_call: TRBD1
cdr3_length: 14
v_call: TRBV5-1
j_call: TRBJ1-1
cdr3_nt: TGCGCCAGCAGCTCCGGGACAGAGGGGACTGAAGCTTTCTTT
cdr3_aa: CASSSGTEGTEAFF

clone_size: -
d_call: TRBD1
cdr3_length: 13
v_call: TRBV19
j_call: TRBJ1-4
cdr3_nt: TGTGCCAGCAACAGGGGCAGAAGTGAAAAACTGTTTTTT
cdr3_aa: CASNRGRSEKLFF

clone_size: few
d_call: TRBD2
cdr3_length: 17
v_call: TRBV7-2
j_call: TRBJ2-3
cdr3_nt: TGTGCCAGCAGCTTAGCCATTTCAACTAGCGGCACTCATACGCAGTATTTT
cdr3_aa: CASSLAISTSGTHTQYF

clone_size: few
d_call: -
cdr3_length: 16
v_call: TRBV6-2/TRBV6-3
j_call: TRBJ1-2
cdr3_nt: TGTGCCAGCAGAAAAAAAACGACCGGGACACGTTATGGCTACACCTTC
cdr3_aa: CASRKKTTGTRYGYTF

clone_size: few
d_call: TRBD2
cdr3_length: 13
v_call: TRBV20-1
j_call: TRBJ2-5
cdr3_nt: TGCAGTGCTGCGGGACTAGGGGGAGAGACCCAGTACTTC
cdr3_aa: CSAAGLGGETQYF

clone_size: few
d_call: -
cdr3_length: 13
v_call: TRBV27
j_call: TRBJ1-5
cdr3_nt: TGTGCCAGCAGTCCTACCTCAATAGCACCCCAGCATTTT
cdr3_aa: CASSPTSIAPQHF

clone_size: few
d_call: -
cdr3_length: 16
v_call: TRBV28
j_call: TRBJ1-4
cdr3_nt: TGTGCCAGCAGCCCGTATTTGGCGGCAACTAATGAAAAACTGTTTTTT
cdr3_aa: CASSPYLAATNEKLFF

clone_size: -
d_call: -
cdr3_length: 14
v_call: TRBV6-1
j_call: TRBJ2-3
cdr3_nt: TGTGCCAGCACTGCGGGGGACAAGGGGGATACGCAGTATTTT
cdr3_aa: CASTAGDKGDTQYF

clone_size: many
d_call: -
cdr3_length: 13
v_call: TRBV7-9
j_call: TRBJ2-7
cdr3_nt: TGTGCCAGCAGCCCCGGGCTGCCCTACGAGCAGTACTTC
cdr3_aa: CASSPGLPYEQYF

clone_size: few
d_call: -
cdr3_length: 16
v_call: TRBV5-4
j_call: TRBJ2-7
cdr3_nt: TGTGCCAGCAGCCAATCCAGTGGGGGCGTCTTTCCCGAGCAGTACTTC
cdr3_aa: CASSQSSGGVFPEQYF

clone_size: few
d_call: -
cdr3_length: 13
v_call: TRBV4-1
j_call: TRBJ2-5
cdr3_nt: TGCGCCAGCAGCCAACTAACGGGGGAGACCCAGTACTTC
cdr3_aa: CASSQLTGETQYF

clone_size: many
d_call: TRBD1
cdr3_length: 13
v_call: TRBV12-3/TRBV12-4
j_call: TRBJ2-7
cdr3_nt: TGTGCCAGCAGGGACAGGGCCTCCTACGAGCAGTACTTC
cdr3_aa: CASRDRASYEQYF

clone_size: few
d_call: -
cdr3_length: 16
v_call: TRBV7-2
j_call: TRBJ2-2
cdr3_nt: TGTGCCAGCAGCTTATTGACGTGGTCGAACACCGGGGAGCTGTTTTTT
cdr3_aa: CASSLLTWSNTGELFF

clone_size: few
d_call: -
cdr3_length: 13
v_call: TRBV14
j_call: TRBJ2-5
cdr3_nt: TGTGCCAGCAGCCAAGAGTCCGGGGAGACCCAGTACTTC
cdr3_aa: CASSQESGETQYF

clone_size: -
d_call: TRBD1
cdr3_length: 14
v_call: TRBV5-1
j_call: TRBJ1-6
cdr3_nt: TGCGCCAGCAGCACGGACAGGGCTGATTCACCCCTCCACTTT
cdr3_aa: CASSTDRADSPLHF

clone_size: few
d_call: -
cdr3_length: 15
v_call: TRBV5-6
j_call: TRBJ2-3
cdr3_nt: TGTGCCAGCAGCTTGGAGGGATGGGGCACAGATACGCAGTATTTT
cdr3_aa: CASSLEGWGTDTQYF

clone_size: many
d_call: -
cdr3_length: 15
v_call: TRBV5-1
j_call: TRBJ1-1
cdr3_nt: TGCGCCAGCAGCGTGCTTGGGACGGGGAATACTGAAGCTTTCTTT
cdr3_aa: CASSVLGTGNTEAFF

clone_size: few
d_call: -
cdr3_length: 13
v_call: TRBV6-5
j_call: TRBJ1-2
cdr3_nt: TGTGCCAGCAGCTCCGTGGCGGCCGGAGGCTACACCTTC
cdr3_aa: CASSSVAAGGYTF

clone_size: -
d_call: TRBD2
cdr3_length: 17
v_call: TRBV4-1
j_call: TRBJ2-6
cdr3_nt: TGCGCCAGCAGCCAGGGGGGGACTACTACTGGGGCCAACGTCCTGACTTTC
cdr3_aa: CASSQGGTTTGANVLTF

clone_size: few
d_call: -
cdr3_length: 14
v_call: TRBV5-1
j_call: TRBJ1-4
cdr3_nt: TGCGCCAGCACCCCCACGACAGGCAATGAAAAACTGTTTTTT
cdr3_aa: CASTPTTGNEKLFF

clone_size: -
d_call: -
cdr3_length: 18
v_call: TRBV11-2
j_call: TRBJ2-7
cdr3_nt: TGTGCCAGCAGCTTATATCTTGGCGGGGGCCTAATTTCCTACGAGCAGTACTTC
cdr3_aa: CASSLYLGGGLISYEQYF

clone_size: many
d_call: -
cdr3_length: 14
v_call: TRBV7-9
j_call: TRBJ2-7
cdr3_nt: TGTGCCAGCAGCTTACCCAGGGAAACCTACGAGCAGTACTTC
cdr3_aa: CASSLPRETYEQYF

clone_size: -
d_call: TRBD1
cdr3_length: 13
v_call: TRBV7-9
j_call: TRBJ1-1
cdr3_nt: TGTGCCAGCAGGCTAGGGGGCATCACTGAAGCTTTCTTT
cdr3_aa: CASRLGGITEAFF

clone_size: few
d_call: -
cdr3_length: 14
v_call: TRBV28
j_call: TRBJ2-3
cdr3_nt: TGTGCCAGCAGCCGCCCTACAACCGTGGTTACGCAGTATTTT
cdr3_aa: CASSRPTTVVTQYF

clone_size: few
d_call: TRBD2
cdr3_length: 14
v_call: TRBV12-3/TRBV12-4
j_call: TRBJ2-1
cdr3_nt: TGTGCCAGCGAAACGGGGGGGATGAACAATGAGCAGTTCTTC
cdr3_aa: CASETGGMNNEQFF

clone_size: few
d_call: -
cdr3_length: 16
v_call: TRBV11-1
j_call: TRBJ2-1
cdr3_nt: TGTGCCAGCAGCCGAATCGCCGGCCGCCGAGGCAATGAGCAGTTCTTC
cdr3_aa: CASSRIAGRRGNEQFF

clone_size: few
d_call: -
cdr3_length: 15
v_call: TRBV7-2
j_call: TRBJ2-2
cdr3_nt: TGTGCCAGCAGCATAAGGGGTTATGGCACCGGGGAGCTGTTTTTT
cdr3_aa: CASSIRGYGTGELFF

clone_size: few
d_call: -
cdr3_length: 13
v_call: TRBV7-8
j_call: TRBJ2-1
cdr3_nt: TGTGCCAGCAGCTTAAGTAGCTTCAATGAGCAGTTCTTC
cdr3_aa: CASSLSSFNEQFF

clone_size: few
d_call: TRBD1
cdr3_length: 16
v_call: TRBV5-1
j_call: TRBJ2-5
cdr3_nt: TGCGCCAGCAGCCACTCCCTGGACAGGGGTCAAGAGACCCAGTACTTC
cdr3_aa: CASSHSLDRGQETQYF